These 13 T cell receptor beta chains originate from one sample sequenced in a study of blood T cell repertoires in COVID-19. TCRdb's copy holds only in-frame clones and misses some; the assay was immunoSEQ multiplex PCR. The data hold 200,000 to 250,000 clones, with roughly 90% observed a single time. The sequenced sample was peripheral blood. Source of these receptors: a woman aged 45-60 years with acute or convalescent COVID-19.

This clone is a singleton in its sample. The genes are TRBV30 and TRBJ1-1, with 9 positions matching TRBD1. The CDR3 has 12 amino acids. V trimming: 3 bases; J trimming: 11 bases; junction bases outside the gene matches: 7. The germline CDR1 and CDR2 sequences are GTSNPN and SVGIG (reference sequence). The CDR3 sequence: CAWSTGTGRAFF. In DNA, the CDR3 is TGTGCCTGGAGCACCGGGACAGGGAGGGCTTTCTTT.

This clone was picked up a small number of times. CDR3 bases: TGTGCCAGCACCCCCCGGTTCGGGGTGGGCCAAGAGACCCAGTACTTC. Translating gives CASTPRFGVGQETQYF. V is TRBV2 and J is TRBJ2-5; TRBD2 might be the D (5 bases). CDR3 length: 16 residues. Trimming stripped 7 bases from V and 1 base from J, with 19 bases between. Germline V gene lookup returns CDR1 SNHLY and CDR2 FYNNEI.

The rearrangement links TRBV10-3 to TRBJ2-1; 7 bases map to TRBD2. Looked up from germline, CDR1 is ENHRY and CDR2 is SYGVKD. V dropped 8 bases and J dropped 1; count of bases not matched to a gene: 2. This CDR3 comprises 13 residues. CDR3 region: CAIASGSYNEQFF. As DNA, the CDR3 is TGTGCCATCGCTAGCGGATCCTACAATGAGCAGTTCTTC.

The CDR3 spells CASSWGGFGYTF. For the CDR3, the DNA is TGTGCCAGCAGTTGGGGGGGGTTTGGCTACACCTTC. The genes are TRBV28 and TRBJ1-2; D perhaps matches TRBD1 (5 bases). Trimming stripped 4 bases from V and 7 bases from J, with 10 bases between. CDR1 is MDHEN and CDR2 is SYDVKM in the germline V gene. The CDR3 sequence is 12 residues long.

This clone has more than one count but fewer than ten. This chain links TRBV19 with TRBJ1-5, with TRBD1 matching 8 bases. CDR1 LNHDA and CDR2 SQIVND come from the germline V gene (reference sequence). V was clipped by 5 bases and J by 0 bases; unmatched bases: 6. The CDR3 length is 16 residues. In DNA form, the CDR3 reads TGTGCCAGTAGTTTCGGGACAGGCTATAGCAATCAGCCCCAGCATTTT. Translation: CASSFGTGYSNQPQHF.

The chain uses TRBV7-2 and TRBJ2-3; D is uncertain. Trimming took 1 base from V and 2 from J, leaving 7 bases between them. The CDR3 spans 14 residues. From germline, CDR1 is SGHTA and CDR2 FQGNSA. Here the CDR3 DNA reads TGTGCCAGCAGCTTAGGACTGTTCACAGATACGCAGTATTTT. This codes for CASSLGLFTDTQYF.

This clone was seen at least ten times. The rearrangement links TRBV5-5 to TRBJ1-2, with D possibly being TRBD1 (6 bases). V was cut by 5 bases and J by 6 bases, with 14 bases left in between. Germline lookup yields CDR1 SGHKS and CDR2 YYEKEE (reference sequence). This CDR3 contains 13 residues. CDR3 nucleotide sequence: TGTGCCAGCAGGACTTATACAGGGAATGGCTACACCTTC. The encoded protein is CASRTYTGNGYTF.

J is TRBJ1-2 and V is TRBV7-3; D might be TRBD1 (6 bases). The V gene's germline CDR1 is SGHTA and CDR2 FQGTGA. There are 14 residues in the CDR3. Trimming left V 5 bases short and J 3 bases short, with 13 bases between. The CDR3 sequence is CASSAGGGDYGYTF. CDR3 DNA sequence: TGTGCCAGCAGCGCCGGAGGGGGGGACTATGGCTACACCTTC.

The chain is built from TRBV27 and TRBJ2-5; 7 bases align to TRBD1. V lost 7 bases to trimming and J lost 5 bases; unmatched junction nucleotides: 10. The germline gives CDR1 MNHEY, CDR2 SMNVEV (reference sequence). This CDR3 is 14 amino acids long. CDR3 protein: CASTQRGPGETQYF. CDR3 sequence (DNA): TGTGCCAGCACCCAGAGGGGGCCCGGGGAGACCCAGTACTTC.

The rearrangement joins TRBV7-9 to TRBJ1-2; TRBD1 is a possible D gene (5 bases). CDR1 and CDR2 from the germline V gene are SEHNR and FQNEAQ (reference sequence). The CDR3 sequence is 12 residues long. The V gene lost 3 bases and the J gene lost 4 bases, with 6 bases spanning the gap. CDR3 loop: CASSLGGYGYTF. The DNA of the CDR3 is TGTGCCAGCAGCTTGGGGGGCTATGGCTACACCTTC.

This clone was found once. This chain joins TRBV19 and TRBJ1-2, with TRBD1 as a possible D gene (6 bases). V gave up 9 bases and J gave up 4 bases, with 18 bases separating them. The CDR3 extends over 14 amino acids. Germline V gives CDR1 LNHDA, CDR2 SQIVND (reference sequence). The CDR3 protein is CASNGQFEGYGYTF. In DNA form, the CDR3 reads TGTGCCAGCAACGGACAGTTTGAGGGCTATGGCTACACCTTC.

This chain uses TRBV6-2 or TRBV6-3 with TRBJ1-5, with no clear D. The germline gives CDR1 MNHEY, CDR2 SVGEGT. Trimming took 2 bases from V and 4 from J, leaving 12 bases between them. The CDR3 has 15 residues. CDR3 region: CASSYVLAGNQPQHF. The CDR3 DNA follows: TGTGCCAGCAGTTACGTGTTGGCGGGGAATCAGCCCCAGCATTTT.

In its sample, this clone was seen a few times. CDR3 protein: CAISPGTGREQYF. The CDR3 DNA is TGTGCCATCAGCCCCGGGACAGGGAGGGAGCAGTACTTC. V and J are TRBV10-3 and TRBJ2-7; 9 bases agree with TRBD1. The V gene end was trimmed by 6 bases and the J gene end by 7 bases; junction bases not matched to a gene: 7. The CDR3 loop spans 13 amino acids. From germline, CDR1 is ENHRY and CDR2 SYGVKD.